A selection of T cell receptor beta chains follows, all from one sample in a study of T cell responses to AZD1222 COVID-19 vaccine. Assay: immunoSEQ multiplex PCR; the TCRdb copy retains only in-frame clones and omits some. Among 130,000 or so clones listed, roughly nine tenths were seen once. The material was peripheral blood, obtained on day 0 of AZD1222 vaccination. All receptors derive from an adult in good health. CDR3s include the opening cysteine and the closing phenylalanine or tryptophan. D genes are given only for firm matches. Clone sizes are given selectively: once, few, many, or a class where the clone is expanded.

d_gene,v_gene,abundance,j_gene,CDR3nt,CDR3aa
-,TRBV30,-,TRBJ2-1,TGTGCCTGGAGTCCTCAGGGGATGGGTGAGCAGTTCTTC,CAWSPQGMGEQFF
-,TRBV2,-,TRBJ2-1,TGTGCCAGCAGTGAATTTCGGCGGGATGGAAATGAGCAGTTCTTC,CASSEFRRDGNEQFF
TRBD2,TRBV2,few,TRBJ2-3,TGTGCCAGCAGCCAAGCGGGAGAGGGTACAGATACGCAGTATTTT,CASSQAGEGTDTQYF
TRBD1,TRBV19,once,TRBJ2-6,TGTGCCACCTCTGACAGGGCCAACTCTGGGGCCAACGTCCTGACTTTC,CATSDRANSGANVLTF
-,TRBV4-1,few,TRBJ2-7,TGCGCCAGCAGCCAAGCCCAGGGTCGAGGCGAGCAGTACTTC,CASSQAQGRGEQYF
-,TRBV5-1,few,TRBJ2-2,TGCGCCAGCAGGGACAGCGCGAACACCGGGGAGCTGTTTTTT,CASRDSANTGELFF
-,TRBV19,-,TRBJ1-4,TGTGCCAGTAACCAGGGCTTGCAGAAACTGTTTTTT,CASNQGLQKLFF
TRBD2,TRBV28,-,TRBJ2-5,TGTGCCAGCAGTTCCCTAGCGGGAAGGAGGGAGACCCAGTACTTC,CASSSLAGRRETQYF
TRBD2,TRBV2,medium-sized,TRBJ2-7,TGTGCCAGCAGTTCAATCGGAACTAGCGGGACCTACGAGCAGTACTTC,CASSSIGTSGTYEQYF
-,TRBV6-5,-,TRBJ2-2,TGTGCCAGCAGTTACTCAGGCCTTCACACCGGGGAGCTGTTTTTT,CASSYSGLHTGELFF
-,TRBV6-2/TRBV6-3,-,TRBJ1-2,TGTGCCAGCAGCCCACAGGGAGTCGGGTATGGCTACACCTTC,CASSPQGVGYGYTF
-,TRBV9,-,TRBJ1-5,TGTGCCAGCAGCGCCCAGGGGTATAGCAATCAGCCCCAGCATTTT,CASSAQGYSNQPQHF
-,TRBV5-5,-,TRBJ1-6,TGTGCCAGCAGTACGCACACCGGGACAACACCCCTCCACTTT,CASSTHTGTTPLHF
TRBD1,TRBV5-1,-,TRBJ2-7,TGCGCCAGCAGCTTGGCCGGACAGGGCTTGAGCTCCTACGAGCAGTACTTC,CASSLAGQGLSSYEQYF
-,TRBV7-2,-,TRBJ1-2,TGTGCCAGCAGCTTCCTCACTTATGGCTACACCTTC,CASSFLTYGYTF
-,TRBV3-1/TRBV3-2,-,TRBJ1-3,TGTGCCAGCAGCCAAGGGAGGAGCGGATTAAACACCATATATTTT,CASSQGRSGLNTIYF
TRBD1,TRBV24-1,-,TRBJ1-5,TGTGCCACCAGTGACGGGACAGGGGGCGCGGGCAATCAGCCCCAGCATTTT,CATSDGTGGAGNQPQHF
-,TRBV19,medium-sized,TRBJ1-1,TGTGCCAGTAGTATAGGCGCTGAAGCTTTCTTT,CASSIGAEAFF
-,TRBV9,-,TRBJ2-5,TGTGCCAGCAGCCGTGACGGGGGCGTGGAGACCCAGTACTTC,CASSRDGGVETQYF
TRBD1,TRBV6-1,-,TRBJ2-5,TGTGCCAGCAGTGCCGGCCAGTGGGACAGCTTCCAAGAGACCCAGTACTTC,CASSAGQWDSFQETQYF
-,TRBV5-1,-,TRBJ2-7,TGCGCCAGCAGCTTGCCAGGGAACTACGAGCAGTACTTC,CASSLPGNYEQYF
-,TRBV5-4,-,TRBJ2-7,TGTGCCAGCAGCCTAGGTGCAGTCTCCTACGAGCAGTACTTC,CASSLGAVSYEQYF
TRBD2,TRBV5-1,-,TRBJ2-3,TGCGCCAGCACGCGGGGCCTCGGACTAGCGGGGGGAACAGATACGCAGTATTTT,CASTRGLGLAGGTDTQYF
TRBD2,TRBV5-1,-,TRBJ2-7,TGCGCCAGCAGTGGGAGCACTAGCGGGTTTATCTACGAGCAGTACTTC,CASSGSTSGFIYEQYF
-,TRBV2,-,TRBJ1-4,TGTGCCAGCAGCGTACAGGGATGGAGACTGTTTTTT,CASSVQGWRLFF
TRBD1,TRBV28,-,TRBJ2-5,TGTGCCAGCAGTGAGGACAGGGGCACCCTCAATCAAGAGACCCAGTACTTC,CASSEDRGTLNQETQYF
TRBD2,TRBV13,-,TRBJ2-3,TGTGCCAGCAGCAAAGCGGGAGGGGGCACAGATACGCAGTATTTT,CASSKAGGGTDTQYF
TRBD1,TRBV6-5,-,TRBJ1-2,TGTGCCAGCAGTTACCGACAGGGGGCGAAGGACTATGGCTACACCTTC,CASSYRQGAKDYGYTF
-,TRBV12-3/TRBV12-4,-,TRBJ1-5,TGTGCCAGCAGTTTAGGAGAGGATCAGCCCCAGCATTTT,CASSLGEDQPQHF
-,TRBV12-2,-,TRBJ2-1,TGTGCAAGTCGCCCGAGGACTAGCGGGAGCGGGGCCTACAATGAGCAGTTCTTC,CASRPRTSGSGAYNEQFF
-,TRBV7-2,-,TRBJ1-4,TGTGCCAGCAGCTTACCAGGGACGGCAGGGGTGTTTTTT,CASSLPGTAGVFF
-,TRBV20-1,-,TRBJ2-1,TGCAGCCCGAAGGAGGCTGTTGAGCAGTTCTTC,CSPKEAVEQFF
-,TRBV5-8,-,TRBJ2-5,TGTGCCAGCAGCTTTCATCTGGAGACCCAGTACTTC,CASSFHLETQYF
-,TRBV6-5,-,TRBJ1-5,TGTGCCAGCGCAGAAACTGAGGGGGGAAATCAGCCCCAGCATTTT,CASAETEGGNQPQHF
TRBD1,TRBV5-6,-,TRBJ1-1,TGTGCCAGCAGCTTGGCCAAGAGAGGGACAGGGGGCACGAACACTGAAGCTTTCTTT,CASSLAKRGTGGTNTEAFF
-,TRBV4-1,-,TRBJ1-5,TGCGCCAGCAGCCAGGGCGAGGGGTGGGTTCAGCCCCAGCATTTT,CASSQGEGWVQPQHF
-,TRBV5-4,-,TRBJ2-1,TGTGCCAGCAGCCCCCCCGCATCCTACAATGAGCAGTTCTTC,CASSPPASYNEQFF
TRBD1,TRBV9,-,TRBJ2-7,TGTGCCAGCAGCGTAGCGGGACAGGGTGGGGACGAGCAGTACTTC,CASSVAGQGGDEQYF
TRBD1,TRBV6-5,-,TRBJ1-6,TGTGCCAGCAGTACCGGACAGGGGGCGCGTTCACCCCTCCACTTT,CASSTGQGARSPLHF
-,TRBV9,-,TRBJ2-1,TGTGCCAGCAGCGTAGGTAGCGTGGATGAGCAGTTCTTC,CASSVGSVDEQFF
-,TRBV6-2/TRBV6-3,once,TRBJ1-5,TGTGCCAGCAGTTACGGGGGGGGCGGTCAGCCCCAGCATTTT,CASSYGGGGQPQHF
-,TRBV15,-,TRBJ2-1,TGTGCCACCAGCAGAGATCGCGGCCCCAGGGCCAAGGAGCAGTTCTTC,CATSRDRGPRAKEQFF
-,TRBV7-9,-,TRBJ1-1,TGTGCCAGCAGCTTAGAAAGCCCCCCGACCCCTGAAGCTTTCTTT,CASSLESPPTPEAFF
TRBD2,TRBV7-2,-,TRBJ2-5,TGTGCCATTGTAGAAGCGGGAGCGACCCAGTACTTC,CAIVEAGATQYF
TRBD1,TRBV5-8,-,TRBJ1-5,TGTGCCAGCAGCTTGGCCTATTCGGGACAGGGCAATCAGCCCCAGCATTTT,CASSLAYSGQGNQPQHF
TRBD1,TRBV12-3/TRBV12-4,-,TRBJ1-2,TGTGCCAGCAGGGGGGGACAGTTCTATGGCTACACCTTC,CASRGGQFYGYTF
TRBD2,TRBV7-6,-,TRBJ2-3,TGTGCCAGCAGCCCGTTAGCGGGGGGTACTAGCACAGATACGCAGTATTTT,CASSPLAGGTSTDTQYF
TRBD1,TRBV7-9,-,TRBJ1-1,TGTGCCAGCAGCTCCAGGGGGAGGGATGAAGCTTTCTTT,CASSSRGRDEAFF